The sequence of this T cell receptor (beta chain) was determined in a study of cytomegalovirus exposure and HLA in healthy donors (dated by TCRdb to about 2017). Broadly, across the study: In an earlier analysis of roughly 500 of the donors, 276 Gb of sequence data and some 100 million unique TCR beta sequences from about 179 million T cells were reported. An early release that covered some 640 HLA-typed donors contained around 300 gigabases of sequencing data and approximately 85 million unique TCR sequences. The genetic ancestry cluster associated with self-reported Caucasian donors included about 84% of the roughly 400 genotyped donors. The aim of the study was to test whether cataloging public T cell receptors could identify signatures of past pathogen exposure. The study used immunosequencing to profile the T cell repertoires of 666 subjects and linked those repertoires to cytomegalovirus serostatus. A separate validation cohort of some 130 different subjects was used in addition to the approximately 640-subject first cohort. High-throughput TCR immunosequencing, statistical association of individual TCRs with disease status, and machine learning were combined to predict cytomegalovirus infection status. In a later analysis, previously published TCR beta repertoires from 550 to 700 donors were re-analyzed and high-resolution HLA genotyping was added so that TCR occurrence patterns could be studied. Rather than using new phenotypic data, the later analysis identified candidate immune exposures from TCR beta sequences and from how often those sequences occurred across donors. An earlier analysis of a few hundred of the donors applied high-throughput TCR beta sequencing to assess whether each TCR beta V gene segment acted as functional or pseudogenic. Donor age, sex, ethnicity and CMV serostatus were collected together with the repertoire data. A later genetic analysis took genome-wide SNP genotypes for 398 of the 666 donors and used that subset as a discovery cohort. All discovery cohort repertoires had been generated using a single sequencing platform. Both class I and class II loci were covered by HLA typing, at four-digit resolution. Typing coverage varied by locus: about 629-640 donors for A, B, C, DRB1 and DQB1; roughly 560 for DQA1; approximately 610 for DPA1; roughly 450 for DPB1. Four to six DR-DQ haplotypes were handled as single units for association and clustering because linkage in the cohort was strong. Among some 400 genotyped donors of the cohort, an average of approximately 230,000 unique TCR beta nucleotide sequences were sequenced per donor, approximately 20% of them non-productive. What the work shows at the level of the full study, not this receptor alone: Most TCR sequences were seen in very few donors, while some public TCRs were found in many individuals. In a later genetic analysis, fewer N-insertions in productive TCRs were reported among donors in an Asian-associated ancestry cluster than the roughly 700-donor mean. A further reported finding was that TCR beta sequences accurately predicted the HLA-A and HLA-B alleles for most subjects in the first cohort. A later analysis reported that several top co-occurrence clusters appeared linked to parvovirus B19, influenza, CMV and Epstein-Barr virus. Assigning TCR associations to individual alleles was difficult when HLA alleles, especially DR and DQ, strongly co-occurred. The sequencing pipeline was judged likely to have produced a cluster of highly shared sequence variants as a technical artifact. Because counts were too low, about 18 rarely observed V segments, including chromosome 9 orphons, were left out of the earlier analysis of 587 of the donors. The only immune exposure information available for the cohort was CMV serostatus. A later analysis found that HLA-associated TCR beta chains were more clonally expanded and had lower generation probabilities than equally common non-associated chains. Because HLA typing was missing for some donors at each locus, association tests included only the typed subset. The authors suggested that the approach could potentially be generalized to other disease states and immunological phenotypes. In a later analysis, TCR association rates were found to vary across HLA loci, with the most associated TCRs seen for DRB1 alleles and the fewest for HLA-C alleles. Most CMV-associated TCR beta chains appeared to be HLA-restricted in a later analysis, and the HLA associations seemed to be driven largely by CMV exposure. Only TCR beta chains were sequenced in this cohort, and the absence of alpha or paired-chain data limited detectable features. Presence/absence analyses assumed roughly uniform sequencing depth across donors, an assumption that may not hold. A few of the identified cytomegalovirus-associated TCR beta chains were confirmed in vitro to be specific for cytomegalovirus antigens. Linkage disequilibrium might explain the correlated functional status among segregating V segments, but an unknown experimental factor could not be ruled out. In a later analysis, over 15,000 TCR beta sequences were associated with specific HLA alleles at a false discovery rate of 0.05. A total of about 150 TCR beta chains were listed by the study as associated with cytomegalovirus. In both the original and validation cohorts, the classifier was reported to diagnose cytomegalovirus status with high specificity and sensitivity. Because the 87-base-pair reads could not distinguish some IMGT-functional V segments, including TRBV6-2 and TRBV6-3, those segments were excluded. In a later genetic analysis, a missense DCLRE1C variant was associated with V-gene and J-gene trimming of TCR beta chains, and the association was replicated in an independent cohort. An earlier analysis of around 540 of the donors showed that most TCR beta V segments appeared in productive rearrangements either about 87% or about 30% of the time, which broadly matched IMGT annotations.

As regards this clone: Its antigen remains unidentified. No clone much larger than this one lies a single base away; base qualities are absent.

Preparation of the library involved the immunoSEQ multiplex PCR assay. The multiplex PCR relied on a mix of 60 forward primers for TCR Vbeta segments and 13 reverse primers for TCR Jbeta segments. The CDR3 region of rearranged TCR beta genes was amplified from genomic DNA with a multiplex PCR assay. The amplified TCR beta libraries were sequenced on the Illumina HiSeq System as 87-base-pair reads. The authors' analysis ran thus. In a later analysis, tens of millions of unique TCR beta chains were counted across the 690 or so repertoires, and roughly 10 million of these chains were shared by at least two donors. To remove PCR and sequencing errors, raw reads were error-corrected and collapsed into unique sequences using a nearest-neighbor algorithm that merged closely related sequences. CDR3 sequences were aligned to IMGT reference sequences to assign V, D and J gene segments. Each retained sequence needed at least a six-nucleotide match to both a V gene segment and a J gene segment. A rearrangement was called productive if the CDR3 had no stop codons and remained in frame with V and J, and every other rearrangement was called non-productive. CDR3 was defined according to IMGT convention as the region running from the second conserved V-encoded cysteine to the conserved J-encoded phenylalanine. In an earlier analysis of more than 550 of the donors, sequences lacking an unambiguous match to a single V gene segment were excluded. In an earlier analysis of several hundred of the donors, a V segment was called functional when productive rearrangements were above 56.7%, and segregating when the standard deviation between donors exceeded 5%. A statistical classification framework was built for diagnosing cytomegalovirus status from the catalog of TCR beta chain sequences. A later analysis assigned V and J genes by comparing TCR nucleotide sequences with IMGT/GENE-DB human TR gene sequences. Using the TCRdist pipeline, a later analysis assigned CDR3 sequences along with most-parsimonious VDJ recombination scenarios. In a later analysis, each TCR beta chain was defined by its CDR3 amino acid sequence together with its V-gene family, and reads lacking a unique V-gene family were excluded. As a way to deal with suspected cross-contamination and a sequencing artifact, a later analysis dropped approximately 590 nucleotide sequences that were highly shared and had low generation probability. A later analysis calculated a clonal expansion index for each public chain from normalized within-repertoire ranks of inferred template counts. A later analysis computed generation probabilities with a VDJ recombination model fitted to out-of-frame rearrangements, and checked the results against IGoR. In a later analysis, hypergeometric tests were used to score TCR-TCR, TCR-HLA and TCR-CMV co-occurrence, with a repertoire-size bias correction applied to TCR pairs. False discovery rates were estimated in a later analysis by permuting HLA or CMV assignments 20 times. In a later analysis, co-occurring TCRs were grouped with DBSCAN, and TCRdist sequence similarity was added when clustering was performed within HLA-allele-positive subsets. Repertoires with fewer than 30,000 or more than 120,000 public chains were left out of co-occurrence clustering, as were four to six repertoires with anomalous nucleotide sharing. TCRdb took over this immuneACCESS table, retaining in-frame rearrangements with V and J assigned. Such tables are incomplete; in checked studies, under half of the missing clones stem from an unresolved V gene, and the remainder is unexplained. The DNA was the basis for D and trimming; V, J and clone size are from that table. Present in this sample are roughly 77,000 clones, roughly two thirds of which were seen just once. The ten largest clones represent 6.9% of the sample.

The germline V gene specifies SGHVS as CDR1 and FQNEAQ as CDR2. The CDR3 holds 14 amino acids from the cysteine to the phenylalanine. Of the read, only the CDR3 DNA is kept; its 42 bases are in frame from base 1. V lost 3 bases and J lost 2 bases; the stretch between them is 10 bases long. The cohort comprised 666 healthy bone marrow donors. All cohort members were sampled while nominally healthy, although unrecorded immune exposures were likely present. The donor tested CMV seropositive, placing the donor among the approximately 310 seropositive members of the cohort. Each donor provided a peripheral blood sample, and peripheral blood mononuclear cells were used for TCR beta sequencing. The Qiagen DNeasy Blood Extraction Kit was used to extract genomic DNA from the blood cell samples.

The TCR comes from a woman between 45 and 60 years old in good health and CMV-seropositive. The specimen sequenced was PBMCs. Recombination connected TRBV7-8 to TRBJ1-1; no D gene can be assigned with confidence. Read as DNA, the sequence is TGTGCCAGCAGCTTGACAAACAAAAACACTGAAGCTTTCTTT. It codes for CASSLTNKNTEAFF.